Presented here are 20 T cell receptor beta chains from one specimen sequenced in a study of CD8 T cells in Susac syndrome (dated 2019 in TCRdb). Library construction relied on the immunoSEQ multiplex PCR assay. RNA was extracted using the RNeasy kit, and about 0.5 to 1 ug of the RNA was reverse transcribed with random hexamers. TCRdb took the public reads, trimmed them with fastp at Q25, ran MiXCR for clone calling and kept in-frame beta chains. Each entry is one CDR3 protein sequence, shown with its most common DNA and genes. This sample has 150,000 to 250,000 distinct CDR3 sequences in its table, and 90% to 95% of those were observed once. Around 0.085% of the sample goes to the ten largest clones. Material: CD4+ T cells from PBMCs. The source of these receptors is a human donor with multiple sclerosis.

This sequence joins TRBV12-3 or TRBV12-4 and TRBJ1-2; a weak D match, TRBD1 (6 bases). The CDR3 totals 16 residues. Trimming cost V 2 bases and J 6 bases, with 19 bases left between them. The CDR3 sequence is CASSLSVRGRVDGYTF. The CDR3 nucleotides read TGTGCCAGCAGTTTAAGTGTCCGGGGGCGCGTTGATGGCTACACCTTC.

V and J are TRBV20-1 and TRBJ1-2; 10 nucleotides agree with TRBD1. The V gene's germline CDR1 is DFQATT and CDR2 SNEGSKA (reference sequence). This CDR3 comprises 14 residues. After removal of 0 bases from V and 8 bases from J, the junction contained 6 bases not matched to a gene. CDR3 nucleotide sequence: TGCAGTGCTAGAGAGACAGGGGGCAATGGAGGCTACACCTTC. Amino acids: CSARETGGNGGYTF.

The chain is built from TRBV20-1 and TRBJ2-3; 8 bases line up with TRBD2. The CDR3 covers 14 residues. V was clipped by 5 bases and J by 4 bases; unmatched bases: 8. From germline, CDR1 is DFQATT and CDR2 SNEGSKA (reference sequence). The CDR3, as DNA: TGCAGTGCTTCGAGCGGGAGTAATCCAGATACGCAGTATTTT. Translating it yields CSASSGSNPDTQYF.

The CDR3, as DNA: TGCAGTGCTAGAGTTTTCGGGGGACAGGTGCTTGGCGAGCAGTACTTC. Translation gives CSARVFGGQVLGEQYF. The chain has TRBV20-1 and TRBJ2-7; 8 bases map to TRBD1. Germline V gives CDR1 DFQATT, CDR2 SNEGSKA (reference sequence). J gave up 6 bases and V 1 base, and 14 bases lay outside the gene matches. CDR3 length equals 16 residues.

This clonotype was observed once. The J gene is TRBJ1-3, the V gene TRBV7-8, with D perhaps TRBD1 (5 bases). Trimming took 6 bases from V and 6 from J, leaving 12 bases between them. The CDR3 loop spans 13 amino acids. Germline V gives CDR1 SGHVS, CDR2 FQNEAQ. CDR3: CASSRETENTIYF. The CDR3 nucleotides are TGTGCCAGCAGTCGAGAGACAGAAAACACCATATATTTT.

V usage is TRBV24-1 and J usage is TRBJ2-1; 14 positions match TRBD2. Germline values: CDR1 KGHDR, CDR2 SFDVKD. Trimming at V came to 9 bases and at J to 8 bases, leaving 17 bases not matched to a gene. This CDR3 is 18 amino acids long. Written as DNA, the CDR3 is TGTGCCACCTCGGGGGCGGCCGGGACTAGCGGGAGTAAGGATGAGCAGTTCTTC. Translation gives CATSGAAGTSGSKDEQFF.

The genes are TRBV29-1 and TRBJ1-1; D is unclear. V dropped 1 base and J dropped 4 bases, with 7 bases sitting between them. CDR3 length equals 12 residues. CDR1 is SQVTM, CDR2 ANQGSEA, per germline. CDR3 sequence reads: CSVEGGITEAFF. The CDR3 DNA is TGCAGCGTTGAAGGGGGAATCACTGAAGCTTTCTTT.

V is TRBV29-1 and J is TRBJ2-5, with 9 bases that match TRBD1. CDR3 length equals 13 residues. V lost 6 bases, J lost 4 bases, and 6 bases stayed unmatched. The germline gives CDR1 SQVTM, CDR2 ANQGSEA. DNA for the CDR3: TGCAGCGTACGGGACAGGGTCCGAGAGACCCAGTACTTC. This gives the protein CSVRDRVRETQYF. Using reference TRBV29-1 and TRBJ2-5 for the parts outside the CDR3, the full variable domain is SAVISQKPSRDICQRGTSLTIQCQVDSQVTMMFWYRQQPGQSLTLIATANQGSEATYESGFVIDKFPISRPNLTFSTLTVSNMSPEDSSIYLCSVRDRVRETQYFGPGTRLLVL.

The chain is built from TRBV4-2 and TRBJ1-5; perhaps TRBD1 as D (5 bases). CDR3 length: 14 residues. Germline V lookup: CDR1 LGHNA, CDR2 YNFKEQ. Trimming took off 0 bases at V and 7 bases at J, with 10 bases between the two ends. The CDR3 protein is CASSQDRGEQPQHF. The CDR3 DNA reads as TGTGCCAGCAGCCAAGATCGGGGCGAACAGCCCCAGCATTTT.

V is TRBV9 and J is TRBJ1-4; D call uncertain. This CDR3 spans 13 amino acids. Deletions cut 2 bases from V and 8 bases from J, with 10 bases between. CDR1 and CDR2 from the germline V gene are SGDLS and YYNGEE. The CDR3 DNA is TGTGCCAGCAGCGTCGGAGGGAGGGAAAAACTGTTTTTT. Amino acid sequence: CASSVGGREKLFF.

V and J are TRBV18 and TRBJ2-7; D uncertain. V was shortened by 1 base and J by 1 base, with 5 bases between the two germline ends. The length of the CDR3 is 13 residues. Germline V gene lookup returns CDR1 KGHSH and CDR2 LQKENI. The CDR3 protein is CASSPLESYEQYF. The CDR3 DNA follows: TGTGCCAGCTCACCACTGGAGTCCTACGAGCAGTACTTC. The variable domain in full, with the rest retrieved from reference TRBV18 and TRBJ2-7, is NAGVMQNPRHLVRRRGQEARLRCSPMKGHSHVYWYRQLPEEGLKFMVYLQKENIIDESGMPKERFSAEFPKEGPSILRIQQVVRGDSAAYFCASSPLESYEQYFGPGTRLTVT.

This clonotype was picked up one time. This chain connects TRBV3-1 to TRBJ2-7, with D perhaps given as TRBD1 or TRBD2 (5 bases each). This CDR3 spans 13 amino acids. CDR1 and CDR2 (germline): LGHDT, YNNKEL (reference sequence). V was cut by 4 bases and J by 3 bases, with 10 bases left in between. The CDR3 bases are TGTGCCAGCAGCCCTGGGACCCTCTACGAGCAGTACTTC. Translating it yields CASSPGTLYEQYF.

The chain uses TRBV7-9 and TRBJ1-2; D is undetermined. Trimming stripped 8 bases from V and 3 bases from J, with 16 bases between. CDR1 is SEHNR, CDR2 FQNEAQ, per germline (reference sequence). The CDR3 totals 14 residues. CDR3 coding DNA: TGTGCCAGCGCGGAAAGGGCACTTGACTATGGCTACACCTTC. Translating gives CASAERALDYGYTF. The full variable domain, completed using reference TRBV7-9 and TRBJ1-2, is DTGVSQNPRHKITKRGQNVTFRCDPISEHNRLYWYRQTLGQGPEFLTYFQNEAQLEKSRLLSDRFSAERPKGSFSTLEIQRTEQGDSAMYLCASAERALDYGYTFGSGTRLTVV.

V and J are TRBV30 and TRBJ2-7, with TRBD2 identical over 10 bases. The trim removed 4 bases at V and 0 bases at J, leaving 6 bases unmatched. Germline-derived CDR1 and CDR2 are GTSNPN and SVGIG (reference sequence). The length of the CDR3 is 15 residues. For the CDR3, the DNA is TGTGCCTGGACTAGCGGGGGTAAGGGCTCCTACGAGCAGTACTTC. Its protein is CAWTSGGKGSYEQYF.

The chain joins TRBV6-5 to TRBJ2-3; TRBD2 agrees at 9 bases. Germline V gives CDR1 MNHEY, CDR2 SVGAGI. The CDR3 totals 17 residues. The V and J ends lost 5 bases and 2 bases, in that order; junction bases with no gene match: 11. The CDR3 DNA reads TGTGCCAGCAGTACTCGGACTAGCGACCTATTCACAGATACGCAGTATTTT. Amino acids: CASSTRTSDLFTDTQYF.

The J gene is TRBJ2-7, the V gene TRBV30; TRBD1 might be the D (5 bases). The V end lost 2 bases, the J end lost 2 bases, and 13 bases lay between the germline ends. This CDR3 is 14 amino acids long. Germline V gene data show CDR1 as GTSNPN and CDR2 as SVGIG (reference sequence). CDR3 nucleotides: TGTGCCTGGAGTCCTAGGGGAAGGACCTACGAGCAGTACTTC. It yields the protein CAWSPRGRTYEQYF.

This CDR3 is CASSRQESTGYTF. The CDR3 DNA reads TGTGCCAGCAGCCGACAGGAAAGTACGGGCTACACCTTC. The chain links TRBV7-9 to TRBJ1-2, with a possible D match to TRBD1 (6 bases). Trimming cost V 5 bases and J 8 bases, with 15 bases left between them. Germline CDR1 is SEHNR and CDR2 is FQNEAQ (reference sequence). This CDR3 has 13 amino acids.

The chain has TRBV5-1 and TRBJ2-1, with D unclear. Trimming left V 5 bases short and J 0 bases short, with 12 bases between. Germline CDR1 and CDR2: SGHRS and YFSETQ. The CDR3 consists of 15 residues. The CDR3 protein is CASRSDTASYNEQFF. The CDR3 bases are TGCGCCAGCAGGTCCGACACTGCCTCCTACAATGAGCAGTTCTTC.

V is TRBV11-3 and J is TRBJ2-5; no firm D call. Trimming took off 3 bases at V and 6 bases at J, with 5 bases between the two ends. The length of the CDR3 is 11 residues. CDR1 is SGHNT and CDR2 is YENEEA in the germline V gene. The CDR3 region is CASSFYQTQYF. The CDR3 DNA reads TGTGCCAGCAGCTTCTATCAGACCCAGTACTTC.

V is TRBV7-9 and J is TRBJ2-5; D gene unclear. CDR1 SEHNR and CDR2 FQNEAQ come from the germline V gene (reference sequence). Deletions cut 2 bases from V and 7 bases from J, with 14 bases between. The length of the CDR3 is 14 residues. The DNA for the CDR3 is TGTGCCAGCAGCTTAAAAGGCCGTCGAGGGACCCAGTACTTC. It codes for CASSLKGRRGTQYF.